This T cell receptor (beta chain) comes out of a study of blood T cell repertoires in COVID-19. Study-wide background: Both acute and convalescent COVID-19 samples were obtained from the United States, Italy and Spain.

Trimming took 6 bases from V and 5 from J; bases not matched to a gene: 8. The CDR3 consists of 15 residues. The germline CDR1 and CDR2 sequences are MNHEY and SMNVEV (reference sequence). Libraries were prepared by immunoSEQ multiplex PCR; TCRdb keeps only in-frame clonotypes and omits some of them. Counted here are around 290,000 clones, around 87% occurring once; the ten biggest clones make up roughly 8%. The sequencing sample was made of peripheral blood. This TCR came from a woman aged 45 to 65 who had recovered from COVID-19. This chain connects TRBV27 to TRBJ2-5, with 11 bases that match TRBD1. DNA for the CDR3: TGTGCCAGCAGATTGGGACAGGGGGTTTGGGAGACCCAGTACTTC. Its translation: CASRLGQGVWETQYF.